Given below is one TCR beta chain in context. Its antigen is still unknown. The source of the sample is a study of identical twins. Study findings and constraints: Findings came from cross-sectional statistics, without long-term follow-up of donors.

Germline V gives CDR1 LGHDT, CDR2 YNNKEL (reference sequence). The CDR3 has 15 residues. V was pared by 5 bases and J by 5 bases, with 18 bases between. Through template switching, a universal primer site was introduced, and the cDNA contained unique molecular identifiers. Using its own MiXCR run on the 5' RACE reads, TCRdb lists one record per CDR3 protein. The sample holds 600,000 to 850,000 distinct CDR3 sequences, 18% seen once. These data also formed part of another study, on T cells expressing NK-cell markers. That paper adds: In 5 or 6 donors, dominant NKG2C+ clonotypes were roughly 1.0-8% of CD8+ T cells.

Specimen: PBMCs. This TCR derives from a young woman in good health. The V and J genes are TRBV3-1 and TRBJ1-2, with D perhaps TRBD1 (5 bases). The CDR3 region is CASSYNVAGGYGYTF. CDR3 nucleotides: TGTGCCAGCAGCTACAACGTTGCGGGGGGGTATGGCTACACCTTC. Full variable domain (outside the CDR3, taken from reference TRBV3-1 and TRBJ1-2): DTAVSQTPKYLVTQMGNDKSIKCEQNLGHDTMYWYKQDSKKFLKIMFSYNNKELIINETVPNRFSPKSPDKAHLNLHINSLELGDSAVYFCASSYNVAGGYGYTFGSGTRLTVV.